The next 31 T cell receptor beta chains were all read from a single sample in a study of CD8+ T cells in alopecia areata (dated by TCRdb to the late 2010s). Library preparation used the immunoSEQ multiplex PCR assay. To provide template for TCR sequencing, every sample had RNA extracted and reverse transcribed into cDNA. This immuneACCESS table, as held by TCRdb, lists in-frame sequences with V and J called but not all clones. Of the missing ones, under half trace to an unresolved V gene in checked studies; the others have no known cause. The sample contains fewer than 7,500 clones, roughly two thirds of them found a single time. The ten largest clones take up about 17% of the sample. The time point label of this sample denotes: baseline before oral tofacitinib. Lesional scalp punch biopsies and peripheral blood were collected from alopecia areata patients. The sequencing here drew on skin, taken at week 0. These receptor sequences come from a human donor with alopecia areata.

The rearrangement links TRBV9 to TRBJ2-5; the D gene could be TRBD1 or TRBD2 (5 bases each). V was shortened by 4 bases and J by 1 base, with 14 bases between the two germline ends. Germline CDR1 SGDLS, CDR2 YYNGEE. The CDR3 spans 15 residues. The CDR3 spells CASSSSWGFQETQYF. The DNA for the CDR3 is TGTGCCAGCAGCTCATCCTGGGGGTTCCAAGAGACCCAGTACTTC.

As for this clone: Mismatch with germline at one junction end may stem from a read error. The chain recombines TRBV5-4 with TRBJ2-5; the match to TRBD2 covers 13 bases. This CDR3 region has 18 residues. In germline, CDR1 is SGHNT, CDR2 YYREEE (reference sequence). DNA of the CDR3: TGCGCCAGCAGCCAAGATATGGGGACTAGCGGGGCCCAAGAGACCCAGTACTTC. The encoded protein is CASSQDMGTSGAQETQYF.

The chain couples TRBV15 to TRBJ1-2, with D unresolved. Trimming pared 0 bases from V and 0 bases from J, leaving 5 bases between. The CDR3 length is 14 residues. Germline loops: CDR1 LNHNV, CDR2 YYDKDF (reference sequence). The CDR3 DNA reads TGTGCCACCAGCAGAGATGTCACTAACTATGGCTACACCTTC. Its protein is CATSRDVTNYGYTF.

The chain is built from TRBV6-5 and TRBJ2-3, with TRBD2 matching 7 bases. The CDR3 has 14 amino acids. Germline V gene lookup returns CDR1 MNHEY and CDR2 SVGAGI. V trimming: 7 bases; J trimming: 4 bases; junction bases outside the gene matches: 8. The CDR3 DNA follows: TGTGCCAGCACCACTAGCGCCCCTTCAGATACGCAGTATTTT. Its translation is CASTTSAPSDTQYF.

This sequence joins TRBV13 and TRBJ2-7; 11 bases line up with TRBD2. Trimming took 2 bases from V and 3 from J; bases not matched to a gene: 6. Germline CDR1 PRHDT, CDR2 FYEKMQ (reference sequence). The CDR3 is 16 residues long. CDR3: CASSLPSGGTNYEQYF. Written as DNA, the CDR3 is TGTGCCAGCAGCTTACCTAGCGGGGGGACAAACTACGAGCAGTACTTC. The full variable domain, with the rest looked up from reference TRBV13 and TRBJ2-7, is AAGVIQSPRHLIKEKRETATLKCYPIPRHDTVYWYQQGPGQDPQFLISFYEKMQSDKGSIPDRFSAQQFSDYHSELNMSSLELGDSALYFCASSLPSGGTNYEQYFGPGTRLTVT.

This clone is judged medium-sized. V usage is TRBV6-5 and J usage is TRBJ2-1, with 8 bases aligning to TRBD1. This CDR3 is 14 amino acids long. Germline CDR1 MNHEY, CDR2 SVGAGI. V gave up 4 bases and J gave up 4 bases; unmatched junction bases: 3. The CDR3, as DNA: TGTGCCAGCAGTTCATGGGACAGGTACAATGAGCAGTTCTTC. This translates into CASSSWDRYNEQFF.

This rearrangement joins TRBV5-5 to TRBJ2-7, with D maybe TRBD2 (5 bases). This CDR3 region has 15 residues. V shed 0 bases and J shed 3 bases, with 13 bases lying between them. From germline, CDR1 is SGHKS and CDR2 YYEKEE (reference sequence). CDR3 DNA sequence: TGTGCCAGCAGCTTGGGGCCGGGGTATAGCTACGAGCAGTACTTC. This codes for CASSLGPGYSYEQYF.

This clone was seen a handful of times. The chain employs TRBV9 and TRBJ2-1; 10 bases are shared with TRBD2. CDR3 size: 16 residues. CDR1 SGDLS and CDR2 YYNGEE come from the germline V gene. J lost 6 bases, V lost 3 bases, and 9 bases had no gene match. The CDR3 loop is CASSGSGRAKGNEQFF. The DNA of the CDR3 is TGTGCCAGCAGCGGAAGCGGGAGGGCCAAGGGCAATGAGCAGTTCTTC.

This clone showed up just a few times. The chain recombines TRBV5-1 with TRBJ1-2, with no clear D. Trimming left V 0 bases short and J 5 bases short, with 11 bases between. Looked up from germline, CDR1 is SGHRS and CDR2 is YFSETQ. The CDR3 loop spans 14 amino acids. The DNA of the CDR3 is TGCGCCAGCAGCTTGGGGGGTTTCGAATATGGCTACACCTTC. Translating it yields CASSLGGFEYGYTF. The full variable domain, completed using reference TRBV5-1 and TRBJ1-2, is KAGVTQTPRYLIKTRGQQVTLSCSPISGHRSVSWYQQTPGQGLQFLFEYFSETQRNKGNFPGRFSGRQFSNSRSEMNVSTLELGDSALYLCASSLGGFEYGYTFGSGTRLTVV.

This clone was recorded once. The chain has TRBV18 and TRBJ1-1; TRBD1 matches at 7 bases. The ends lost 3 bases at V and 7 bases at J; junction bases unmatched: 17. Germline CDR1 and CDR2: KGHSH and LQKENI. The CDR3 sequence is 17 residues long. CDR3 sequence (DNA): TGTGCCAGCTCACCTACTTTAGGACAGGAAAGAACAGATGAAGCTTTCTTT. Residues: CASSPTLGQERTDEAFF.

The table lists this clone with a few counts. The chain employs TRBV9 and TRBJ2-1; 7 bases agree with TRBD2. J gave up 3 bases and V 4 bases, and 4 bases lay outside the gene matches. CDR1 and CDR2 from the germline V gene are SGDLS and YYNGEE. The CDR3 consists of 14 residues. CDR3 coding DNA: TGTGCCAGCAGCAGCGGGGCAGGCTACAATGAGCAGTTCTTC. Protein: CASSSGAGYNEQFF.

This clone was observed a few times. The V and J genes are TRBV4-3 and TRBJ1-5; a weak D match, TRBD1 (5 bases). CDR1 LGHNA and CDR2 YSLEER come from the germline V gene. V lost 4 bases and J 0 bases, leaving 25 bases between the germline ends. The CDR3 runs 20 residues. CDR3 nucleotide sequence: TGCGCCAGCAGCCTCCTTGCGGGAGGGCAGGGATCCTATAGCAATCAGCCCCAGCATTTT. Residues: CASSLLAGGQGSYSNQPQHF.

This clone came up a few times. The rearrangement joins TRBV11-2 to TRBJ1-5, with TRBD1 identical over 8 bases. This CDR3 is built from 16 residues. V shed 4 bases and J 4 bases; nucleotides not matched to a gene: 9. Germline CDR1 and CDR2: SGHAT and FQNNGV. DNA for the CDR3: TGTGCCAGCAGCTCCCTTGCAGGGGGCGGGAATCAGCCCCAGCATTTT. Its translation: CASSSLAGGGNQPQHF.

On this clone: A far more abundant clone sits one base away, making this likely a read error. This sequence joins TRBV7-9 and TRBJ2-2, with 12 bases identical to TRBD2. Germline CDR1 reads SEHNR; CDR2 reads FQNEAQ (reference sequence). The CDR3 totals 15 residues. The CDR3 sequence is CASSRTSGTTGELSF. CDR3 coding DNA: TGTGCCAGCAGCCGGACTAGCGGGACCACCGGGGAGCTGTCTTTT.

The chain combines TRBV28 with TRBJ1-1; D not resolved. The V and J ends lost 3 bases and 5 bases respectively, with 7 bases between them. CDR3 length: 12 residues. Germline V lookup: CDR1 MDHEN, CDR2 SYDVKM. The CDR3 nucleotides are TGTGCCAGCAGTTTCGGGTGGACTGAAGCTTTCTTT. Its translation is CASSFGWTEAFF. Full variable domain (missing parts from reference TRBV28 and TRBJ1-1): DVKVTQSSRYLVKRTGEKVFLECVQDMDHENMFWYRQDPGLGLRLIYFSYDVKMKEKGDIPEGYSVSREKKERFSLILESASTNQTSMYLCASSFGWTEAFFGQGTRLTVV.

The CDR3: CASSPESFSEKLFF. The CDR3 bases are TGTGCCAGCTCACCAGAAAGTTTTAGTGAAAAACTGTTTTTT. The chain couples TRBV18 to TRBJ1-4, with D hard to call. The CDR3 is 14 residues long. Germline CDR1 reads KGHSH; CDR2 reads LQKENI. Trimming stripped 2 bases from V and 7 bases from J, with 11 bases between.

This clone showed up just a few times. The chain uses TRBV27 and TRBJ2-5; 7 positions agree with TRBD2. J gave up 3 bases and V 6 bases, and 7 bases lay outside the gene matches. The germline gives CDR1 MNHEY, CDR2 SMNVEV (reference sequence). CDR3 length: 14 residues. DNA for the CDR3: TGTGCCAGCAGCCCGTGGGGGGGTAAAGAGACCCAGTACTTC. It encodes CASSPWGGKETQYF.

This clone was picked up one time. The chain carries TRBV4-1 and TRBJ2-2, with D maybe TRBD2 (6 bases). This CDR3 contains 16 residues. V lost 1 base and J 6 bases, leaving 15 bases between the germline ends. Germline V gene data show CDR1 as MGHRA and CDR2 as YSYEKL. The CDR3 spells CASSQVLSREPGELFF. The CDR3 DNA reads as TGCGCCAGCAGCCAAGTTTTAAGCCGGGAGCCCGGGGAGCTGTTTTTT.

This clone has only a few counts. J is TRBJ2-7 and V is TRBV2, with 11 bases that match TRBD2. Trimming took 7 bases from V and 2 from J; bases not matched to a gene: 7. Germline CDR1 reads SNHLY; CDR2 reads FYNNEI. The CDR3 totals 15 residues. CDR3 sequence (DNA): TGTGCCAGCAAACCGTTAGCGGGGGGGACCTACGAGCAGTACTTC. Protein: CASKPLAGGTYEQYF.

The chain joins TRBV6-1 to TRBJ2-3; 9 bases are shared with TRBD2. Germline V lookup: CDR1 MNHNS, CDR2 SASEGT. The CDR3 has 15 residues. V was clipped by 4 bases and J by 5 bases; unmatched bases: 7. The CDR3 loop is CASSVAGGPGDTQYF. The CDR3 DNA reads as TGTGCCAGCAGTGTCGCGGGAGGGCCCGGAGATACGCAGTATTTT.

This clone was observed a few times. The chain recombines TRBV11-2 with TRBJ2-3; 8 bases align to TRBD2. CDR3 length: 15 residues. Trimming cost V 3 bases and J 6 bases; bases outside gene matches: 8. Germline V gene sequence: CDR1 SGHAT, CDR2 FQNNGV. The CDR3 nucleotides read TGTGCCAGCAGCTTGGTTAGCGGGGTTCCGGATACGCAGTATTTT. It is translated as CASSLVSGVPDTQYF. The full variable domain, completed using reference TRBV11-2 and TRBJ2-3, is EAGVAQSPRYKIIEKRQSVAFWCNPISGHATLYWYQQILGQGPKLLIQFQNNGVVDDSQLPKDRFSAERLKGVDSTLKIQPAKLEDSAVYLCASSLVSGVPDTQYFGPGTRLTVL.

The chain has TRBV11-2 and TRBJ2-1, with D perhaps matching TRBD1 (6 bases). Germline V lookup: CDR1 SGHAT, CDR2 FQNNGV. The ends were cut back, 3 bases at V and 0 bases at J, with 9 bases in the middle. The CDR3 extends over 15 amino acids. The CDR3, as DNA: TGTGCCAGCAGCTTTAGAGGGGGCTCCTACAATGAGCAGTTCTTC. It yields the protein CASSFRGGSYNEQFF.

This CDR3 is CASSQTAFAFSGNTIYF. The CDR3 DNA follows: TGTGCCAGCAGCCAGACAGCGTTTGCCTTCTCTGGAAACACCATATATTTT. The gene calls are TRBV7-2 and TRBJ1-3; D is possibly TRBD1 (5 bases). The V gene's germline CDR1 is SGHTA and CDR2 FQGNSA. V lost 5 bases to trimming and J lost 0 bases, with 17 bases between them. The CDR3 spans 17 residues.

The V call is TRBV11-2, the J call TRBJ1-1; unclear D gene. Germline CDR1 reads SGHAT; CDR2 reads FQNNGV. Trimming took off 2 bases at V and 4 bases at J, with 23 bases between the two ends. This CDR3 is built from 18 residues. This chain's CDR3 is CASSLHHGRANWGTEAFF. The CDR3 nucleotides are TGTGCCAGCAGCTTACACCATGGTAGGGCCAACTGGGGCACTGAAGCTTTCTTT.

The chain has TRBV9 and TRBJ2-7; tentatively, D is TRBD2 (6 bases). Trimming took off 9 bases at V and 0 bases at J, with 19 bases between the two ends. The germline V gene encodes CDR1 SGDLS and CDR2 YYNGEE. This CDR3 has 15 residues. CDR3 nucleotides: TGTGCCATCCCCCATTCCGGGACTTACTCCTACGAGCAGTACTTC. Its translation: CAIPHSGTYSYEQYF.

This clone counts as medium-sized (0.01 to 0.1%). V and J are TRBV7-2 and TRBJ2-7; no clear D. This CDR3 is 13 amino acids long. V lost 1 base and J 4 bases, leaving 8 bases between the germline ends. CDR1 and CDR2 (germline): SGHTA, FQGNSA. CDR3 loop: CASSLDSGYEQYF. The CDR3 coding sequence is TGTGCCAGCAGCTTAGATTCGGGTTACGAGCAGTACTTC.

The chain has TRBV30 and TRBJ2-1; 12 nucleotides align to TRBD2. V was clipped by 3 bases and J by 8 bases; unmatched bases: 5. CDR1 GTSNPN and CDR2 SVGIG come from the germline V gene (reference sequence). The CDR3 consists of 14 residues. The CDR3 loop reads CAWRLAGGPHEQFF. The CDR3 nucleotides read TGTGCCTGGAGGCTAGCGGGAGGGCCTCATGAGCAGTTCTTC.

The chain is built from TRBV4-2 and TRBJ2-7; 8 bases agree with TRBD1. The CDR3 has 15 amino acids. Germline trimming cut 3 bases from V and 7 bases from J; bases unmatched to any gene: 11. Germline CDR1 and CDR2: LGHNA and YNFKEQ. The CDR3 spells CASSHLSDRGGEQYF. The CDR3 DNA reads TGTGCCAGCAGCCACCTTTCCGACAGGGGAGGAGAGCAGTACTTC.

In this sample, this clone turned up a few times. This CDR3 is CASSRRSGRERDTQYF. In nucleotides, the CDR3 is TGTGCCAGCAGCCGGCGTAGCGGGAGAGAGAGAGATACGCAGTATTTT. The V gene is TRBV5-4, the J gene TRBJ2-3, with TRBD2 matching 9 bases. Germline V CDR1 and CDR2: SGHNT, YYREEE (reference sequence). V dropped 4 bases and J dropped 5; count of bases not matched to a gene: 11. The CDR3 sequence is 16 residues long. Full variable domain (outside the CDR3, taken from reference TRBV5-4 and TRBJ2-3): ETGVTQSPTHLIKTRGQQVTLRCSSQSGHNTVSWYQQALGQGPQFIFQYYREEENGRGNFPPRFSGLQFPNYSSELNVNALELDDSALYLCASSRRSGRERDTQYFGPGTRLTVL.

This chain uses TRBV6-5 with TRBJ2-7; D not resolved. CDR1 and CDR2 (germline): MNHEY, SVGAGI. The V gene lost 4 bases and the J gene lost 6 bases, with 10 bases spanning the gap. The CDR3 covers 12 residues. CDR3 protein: CASSFRGSEQYF. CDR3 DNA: TGTGCCAGCAGTTTTCGAGGCAGCGAGCAGTACTTC.

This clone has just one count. CDR3 in amino acids: CASSQDLQRGTDTQYF. The CDR3 nucleotides read TGCGCCAGCAGCCAAGATCTCCAGCGGGGCACAGATACGCAGTATTTT. The gene calls are TRBV23-1 and TRBJ2-3, with D perhaps TRBD2 (6 bases). TRBV23-1 is recorded as an ORF, its role being uncertain. CDR3 length: 16 residues. Trimming removed 6 bases from V and 1 base from J, with 17 bases in between.